This entry concerns a single TCR beta chain. Its antigen specificity is not known. Per-base quality was not reported, and no clone a single base away is much larger than it. This sample is part of a study of beta chain features in type 1 diabetes (dated by TCRdb to the late 2010s). Regarding the study in general: Mean age, gender distribution, total cell number and subset yield did not differ between patients and healthy donors. In the study, recently diagnosed type 1 diabetes patients and matched healthy donors were compared on the TCRB repertoires of their sorted circulating CD4+ T cell subsets. A total of approximately 100,000,000 sorted cells were examined across all samples, and the number of cells per subset was strongly correlated with RNA yield. Whereas all 30 or so donors provided naive and central memory subsets, regulatory and stem cell-like memory subsets were isolated from just 8 patients and about eight healthy donors. Paper-wide results and their limitations: Because cDNA was sequenced instead of genomic DNA, activated cells with high expression could be over-represented, although the groups did not differ in activation or CD3 levels. Naive, central memory and regulatory TCRB repertoires appeared to be more similar among patients than among healthy donors. Because small numbers of individuals were included in the HLA sub-analyses, any influence of HLA type on TCRB rearrangement was left unresolved. Patients with type 1 diabetes made fewer insertions and deleted more nucleotides at VDJ recombination sites, implying thymic rearrangement abnormalities. Shorter templates might be favored by PCR, yet because patient and control samples were amplified and corrected together, any such skew would affect both groups equally. Type 1 diabetes patients showed a moderate but significant shortening of TCRB CDR3 length in all four CD4+ subsets.

The entire isolated RNA was reverse transcribed using the High Capacity cDNA Reverse Transcription Kit, and thus expressed TCRB transcripts were sequenced. Deep immunoSEQ sequencing was applied to naive, central memory and regulatory T cell samples, giving an average of around 4 million total reads per sample. Sorted cells were lysed in RLT buffer, and RNA was extracted using DNase-treated RNeasy Micro or Mini kits according to cell number. Each cell subset was processed separately to prevent cross-contamination, with patient and healthy donor samples processed together. The immunoSEQ multiplex PCR was used to amplify TCRB sequences from cDNA, generating 87-bp fragments that spanned the CDR3 region. Sequencing of the amplicons was done on the Illumina HiSeq platform. The source study handled its data this way. Synthetic template baselines were used to correct PCR bias computationally, reads within Hamming distance 2 were collapsed, and singletons that could not be merged were discarded. Reads were aligned against IMGT to assign V, D and J genes, CDR3 length and insertions or deletions at six rearrangement sites. Clonotype counts were normalized to sorted cell number within each subset before computing true diversity and Gini coefficients with the tcR R package. The overlap coefficient, calculated on TCRB nucleotide sequences, was used to measure repertoire sharing. As a proxy for the pre-selection repertoire, out-of-frame TCRB sequences from naive cells were analyzed. TCRdb mirrors the immuneACCESS table, restricted to in-frame sequences. Some clones are absent from its copies; in checked studies, under half trace to an unresolved V gene, and the reason for the others is unknown. The DNA was the basis for D and trimming; V, J and clone size are from that table. The sample table holds 300,000 to 350,000 clones, of which about 18% were seen once. Clones ranked in the top ten supply around 0.044% of the sample.

The CDR3 sequence holds 13 residues, the cysteine and phenylalanine included. CDR3 DNA only is kept here, 39 bases in frame from base 1. V is pruned by 6 bases and J by 5 bases, leaving 6 bases of the junction without a gene match. According to the germline V gene, CDR1 reads KGHSH and CDR2 reads LQKENI. A single peripheral blood draw of around 100 mL on average was collected from each donor into heparinised tubes. A BD FACSAria II and a panel including CD45RO, CCR7, CD25, CD127, CD95 and CD27 were used to sort naive, central memory, regulatory and stem cell-like memory CD4+ T cells. Purity was above 95% for every sorted population. PBMCs were isolated immediately by Lymphoprep density gradient centrifugation and stained directly without culture. Samples were stained and sorted in pairs, with one healthy donor and one patient per experiment, so that batch effects were minimized.

The V and J segments used are TRBV18 and TRBJ1-1, with 7 bases matching TRBD1. Sequencing was done on a sample of naive CD4+ T cells from blood. The intended sense of this specimen's cell subset or site label: true naive CD4+ T cells. The TCR comes from a woman between 18 and 30 years old in good health. The nucleotide sequence reads as follows: TGTGCCAGCTCGAACAGGGGCCGAACTGAAGCTTTCTTT. The encoded protein is CASSNRGRTEAFF. Extended through the reference TRBV18 and TRBJ1-1 proteins, this CDR3 yields the full variable domain: NAGVMQNPRHLVRRRGQEARLRCSPMKGHSHVYWYRQLPEEGLKFMVYLQKENIIDESGMPKERFSAEFPKEGPSILRIQQVVRGDSAAYFCASSNRGRTEAFFGQGTRLTVV.